The 14 T cell receptor beta chains given below trace back to one sample, sequenced in a study of cytomegalovirus exposure and HLA in healthy donors. The study ran its PCR with 60 Vbeta and 13 Jbeta primers. TCRdb keeps only in-frame clones here, not all; method: immunoSEQ multiplex PCR. The table for this sample gives 68,000 or so clones. Sequences were obtained from PBMCs. The receptors come from a boy aged 10-17 years in good health and CMV-seronegative.

The CDR3 sequence: CAWRYGDTQYF. The CDR3 nucleotides read TGTGCCTGGCGTTACGGAGATACGCAGTATTTT. V usage is TRBV30 and J usage is TRBJ2-3; D not certain. Trimming shortened V by 5 bases and J by 5 bases, and 8 bases separated the two germline ends. In germline, CDR1 is GTSNPN, CDR2 SVGIG (reference sequence). The CDR3 extends over 11 amino acids. Full variable domain (outside the CDR3, taken from reference TRBV30 and TRBJ2-3): SQTIHQWPATLVQPVGSPLSLECTVEGTSNPNLYWYRQAAGRGLQLLFYSVGIGQISSEVPQNLSASRPQDRQFILSSKKLLLSDSGFYLCAWRYGDTQYFGPGTRLTVL.

CDR3 protein: CASRAGRRERSQETQYF. As DNA, the CDR3 is TGTGCCAGCAGGGCGGGCAGGAGGGAGAGGAGCCAAGAGACCCAGTACTTC. The rearrangement links TRBV2 to TRBJ2-5; D possibly corresponds to TRBD2 (6 bases). The V and J ends lost 6 bases and 1 base respectively, with 21 bases between them. The V gene's germline CDR1 is SNHLY and CDR2 FYNNEI. This CDR3 is 17 amino acids long.

V and J are TRBV25-1 and TRBJ1-5; 7 bases are shared with TRBD1. CDR3 size: 17 residues. V shed 1 base and J 5 bases; nucleotides not matched to a gene: 11. CDR1 and CDR2 from the germline V gene are MGHDK and SYGVNS. The CDR3 DNA follows: TGTGCCAGCAGTGAATCCCCGGGAGGGGGCATTGATCAGCCCCAGCATTTT. Translating it yields CASSESPGGGIDQPQHF.

This chain uses TRBV9 with TRBJ2-3, with D perhaps TRBD1 (7 bases). The CDR3 is made up of 15 amino acids. V was trimmed by 3 bases and J by 1 base, leaving 12 bases between them. Germline V gene sequence: CDR1 SGDLS, CDR2 YYNGEE. The CDR3 sequence: CASSGQGGGTDTQYF. The CDR3, as DNA: TGTGCCAGCAGCGGGCAGGGGGGAGGCACAGATACGCAGTATTTT.

This chain uses TRBV6-5 with TRBJ2-3, with a possible D match to TRBD2 (6 bases). Germline V gene sequence: CDR1 MNHEY, CDR2 SVGAGI. V lost 4 bases and J lost 1, with 12 bases in between. This CDR3 spans 15 amino acids. This CDR3 reads CASSLREDGTDTQYF. The CDR3 nucleotides are TGTGCCAGCAGTTTGCGGGAAGACGGCACAGATACGCAGTATTTT.

The chain carries TRBV5-6 and TRBJ1-4; 8 bases map to TRBD1. After removal of 3 bases from V and 7 bases from J, the junction contained 11 bases not matched to a gene. Per the germline V gene, CDR1 is SGHDT and CDR2 is YYEEEE. The CDR3 consists of 16 residues. The CDR3 is CASSSLQGAGSEKLFF. The CDR3 bases are TGTGCCAGCAGCTCACTCCAGGGGGCGGGAAGTGAAAAACTGTTTTTT.

The gene calls are TRBV4-1 and TRBJ2-5; 7 bases are shared with TRBD2. The J call is uncertain, as TRBJ2-7 better fits the DNA end. The CDR3 sequence is 15 residues long. Germline V gene lookup returns CDR1 MGHRA and CDR2 YSYEKL. The CDR3 spells CASSQGGGANYEQYF. CDR3 DNA sequence: TGCGCCAGCAGCCAGGGGGGAGGGGCCAACTACGAGCAGTACTTC.

The chain carries TRBV18 and TRBJ1-5; D is unresolved. The V gene's germline CDR1 is KGHSH and CDR2 LQKENI. Trimming removed 3 bases at V and 3 bases at J, with 15 bases between. The CDR3 extends over 16 amino acids. The CDR3 DNA reads TGTGCCAGCTCACCGAGTGGAGCACAACTCAATCAGCCCCAGCATTTT. Amino acids: CASSPSGAQLNQPQHF.

The chain is built from TRBV4-2 and TRBJ2-5; 7 bases align to TRBD1. With 0 bases clipped from V and 5 bases from J, the junction kept 9 bases outside the gene matches. CDR1 is LGHNA and CDR2 is YNFKEQ in the germline V gene. This CDR3 has 16 amino acids. The CDR3 DNA reads as TGTGCCAGCAGCCAAGAAGGGGCAGCACAGGGGGAGACCCAGTACTTC. Translated, it gives CASSQEGAAQGETQYF.

The chain is built from TRBV9 and TRBJ1-2; TRBD1 agrees at 8 bases. Germline trimming cut 0 bases from V and 7 bases from J; bases unmatched to any gene: 8. Germline values: CDR1 SGDLS, CDR2 YYNGEE. This CDR3 has 15 amino acids. CDR3 region: CASSVAIQGGGGYTF. The CDR3 DNA reads TGTGCCAGCAGCGTAGCCATACAGGGGGGGGGTGGCTACACCTTC.

The chain recombines TRBV25-1 with TRBJ2-2; 7 nucleotides align to TRBD1. Per germline, CDR1 MGHDK and CDR2 SYGVNS. V was pared by 10 bases and J by 2 bases, with 7 bases of the junction left unmatched. The CDR3 runs to 14 residues. The CDR3 DNA reads as TGTGCCATAGGGGGACAGCTAAACACCGGGGAGCTGTTTTTT. Encoded protein: CAIGGQLNTGELFF.

The CDR3 region is CASSVDPGGDEQYF. The CDR3 region has the DNA TGTGCCAGCAGCGTAGATCCAGGGGGTGACGAGCAGTACTTC. The genes are TRBV9 and TRBJ2-7, with TRBD1 matching 7 bases. CDR3 length equals 14 residues. The V gene's germline CDR1 is SGDLS and CDR2 YYNGEE. The trim removed 0 bases at V and 5 bases at J, leaving 5 bases unmatched.

The chain uses TRBV5-1 and TRBJ2-1, with 14 bases that match TRBD2. The V and J ends lost 0 bases and 0 bases, in that order; junction bases with no gene match: 5. Per the germline V gene, CDR1 is SGHRS and CDR2 is YFSETQ. The CDR3 extends over 19 amino acids. CDR3 sequence reads: CASSLATSGGVSSYNEQFF. In DNA, the CDR3 is TGCGCCAGCAGCTTGGCGACTAGCGGGGGGGTAAGCTCCTACAATGAGCAGTTCTTC.

The rearrangement links TRBV5-6 to TRBJ2-6; maybe TRBD1 (6 bases). Germline-derived CDR1 and CDR2 are SGHDT and YYEEEE. V dropped 0 bases and J dropped 0 bases, with 10 bases sitting between them. The CDR3 covers 17 residues. This chain's CDR3 is CASSLGQVLSGANVLTF. CDR3 sequence (DNA): TGTGCCAGCAGCTTGGGACAGGTTCTCTCTGGGGCCAACGTCCTGACTTTC.